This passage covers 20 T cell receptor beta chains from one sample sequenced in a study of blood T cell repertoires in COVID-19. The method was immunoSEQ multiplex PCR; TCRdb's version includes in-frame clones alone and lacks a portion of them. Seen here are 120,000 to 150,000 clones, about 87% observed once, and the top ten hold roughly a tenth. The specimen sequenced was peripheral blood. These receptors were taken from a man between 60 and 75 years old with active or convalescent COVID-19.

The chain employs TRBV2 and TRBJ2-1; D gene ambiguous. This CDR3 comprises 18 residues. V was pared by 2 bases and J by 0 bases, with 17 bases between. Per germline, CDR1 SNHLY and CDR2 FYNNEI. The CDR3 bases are TGTGCCAGCAGTGAAACCGCCCTACCGGTGAGCTCCTACAATGAGCAGTTCTTC. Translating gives CASSETALPVSSYNEQFF.

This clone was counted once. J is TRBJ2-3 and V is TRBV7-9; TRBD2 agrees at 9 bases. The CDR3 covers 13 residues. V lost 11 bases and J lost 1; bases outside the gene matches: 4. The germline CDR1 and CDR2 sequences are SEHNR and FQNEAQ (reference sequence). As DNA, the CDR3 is TGTGCCGGGTGGACTAGCGGCACAGATACGCAGTATTTT. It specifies CAGWTSGTDTQYF.

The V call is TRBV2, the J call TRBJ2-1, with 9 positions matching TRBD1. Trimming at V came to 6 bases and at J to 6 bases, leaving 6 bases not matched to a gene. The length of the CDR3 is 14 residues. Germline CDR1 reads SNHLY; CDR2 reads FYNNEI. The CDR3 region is CASRAGTGINEQFF. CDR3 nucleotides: TGTGCCAGCAGGGCCGGGACAGGGATCAATGAGCAGTTCTTC.

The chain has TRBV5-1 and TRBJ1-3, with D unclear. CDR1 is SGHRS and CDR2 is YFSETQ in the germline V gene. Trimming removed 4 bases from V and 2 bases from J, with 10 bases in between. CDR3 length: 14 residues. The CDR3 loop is CASSIGAAGNTIYF. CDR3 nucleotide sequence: TGCGCCAGCAGCATTGGAGCGGCTGGAAACACCATATATTTT. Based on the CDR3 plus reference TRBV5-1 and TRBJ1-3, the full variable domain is KAGVTQTPRYLIKTRGQQVTLSCSPISGHRSVSWYQQTPGQGLQFLFEYFSETQRNKGNFPGRFSGRQFSNSRSEMNVSTLELGDSALYLCASSIGAAGNTIYFGEGSWLTVV.

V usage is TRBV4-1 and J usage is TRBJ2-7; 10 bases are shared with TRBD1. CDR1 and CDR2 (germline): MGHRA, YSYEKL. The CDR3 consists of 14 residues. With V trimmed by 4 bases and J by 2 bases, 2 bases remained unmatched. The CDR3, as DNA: TGCGCCAGCAGCCGAGGGACAGGGGCCTACGAGCAGTACTTC. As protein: CASSRGTGAYEQYF.

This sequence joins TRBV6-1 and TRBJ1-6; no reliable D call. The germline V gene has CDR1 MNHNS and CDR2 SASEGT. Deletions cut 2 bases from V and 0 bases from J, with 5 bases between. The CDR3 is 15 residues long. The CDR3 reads CASSELRSYNSPLHF. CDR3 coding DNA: TGTGCCAGCAGTGAACTCCGCTCCTATAATTCACCCCTCCACTTT.

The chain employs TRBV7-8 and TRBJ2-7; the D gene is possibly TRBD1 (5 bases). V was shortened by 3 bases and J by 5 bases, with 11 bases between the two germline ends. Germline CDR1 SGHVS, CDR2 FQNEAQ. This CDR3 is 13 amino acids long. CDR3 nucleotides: TGTGCCAGCAGCTTTAGGGCAGGGCACGAGCAGTACTTC. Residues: CASSFRAGHEQYF.

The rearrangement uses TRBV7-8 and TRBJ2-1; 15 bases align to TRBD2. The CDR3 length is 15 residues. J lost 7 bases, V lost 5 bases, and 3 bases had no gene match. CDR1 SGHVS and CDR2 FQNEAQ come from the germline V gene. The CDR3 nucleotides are TGTGCCAGCAGCCCGGGACTAGCGGGAGGTAATGAGCAGTTCTTC. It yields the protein CASSPGLAGGNEQFF.

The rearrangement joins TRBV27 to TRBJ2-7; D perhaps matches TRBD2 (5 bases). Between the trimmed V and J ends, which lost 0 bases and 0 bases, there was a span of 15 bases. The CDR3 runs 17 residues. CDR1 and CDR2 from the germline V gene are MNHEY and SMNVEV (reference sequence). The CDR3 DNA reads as TGTGCCAGCAGTTTATCGAACTGGTTGGGGAGCTCCTACGAGCAGTACTTC. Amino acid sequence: CASSLSNWLGSSYEQYF.

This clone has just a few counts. The CDR3: CASSQGAPDTSTDTQYF. The CDR3, as DNA: TGCGCCAGCAGCCAAGGGGCTCCGGATACTAGCACAGATACGCAGTATTTT. The chain has TRBV4-3 and TRBJ2-3; D is uncertain. Trimming removed 1 base from V and 0 bases from J, with 14 bases in between. Germline V gene sequence: CDR1 LGHNA, CDR2 YSLEER. This CDR3 is built from 17 residues.

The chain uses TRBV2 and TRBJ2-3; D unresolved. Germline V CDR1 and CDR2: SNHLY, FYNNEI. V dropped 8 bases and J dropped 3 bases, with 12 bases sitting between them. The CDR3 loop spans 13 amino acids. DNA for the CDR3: TGTGCCAGCTGTCGTACCCGGACAGATACGCAGTATTTT. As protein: CASCRTRTDTQYF.

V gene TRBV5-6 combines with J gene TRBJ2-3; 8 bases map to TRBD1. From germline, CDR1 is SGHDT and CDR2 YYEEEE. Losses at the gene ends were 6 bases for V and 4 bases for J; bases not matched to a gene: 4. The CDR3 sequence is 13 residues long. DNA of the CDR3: TGTGCCAGCAATTCAGGGGGCCCAGATACGCAGTATTTT. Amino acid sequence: CASNSGGPDTQYF.

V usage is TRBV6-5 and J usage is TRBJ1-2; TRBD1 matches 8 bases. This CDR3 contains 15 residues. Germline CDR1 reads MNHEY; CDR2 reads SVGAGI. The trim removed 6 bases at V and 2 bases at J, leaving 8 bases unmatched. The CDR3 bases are TGTGCCAGCAGACCCCAGGGGGCCCGGAACTATGGCTACACCTTC. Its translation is CASRPQGARNYGYTF.

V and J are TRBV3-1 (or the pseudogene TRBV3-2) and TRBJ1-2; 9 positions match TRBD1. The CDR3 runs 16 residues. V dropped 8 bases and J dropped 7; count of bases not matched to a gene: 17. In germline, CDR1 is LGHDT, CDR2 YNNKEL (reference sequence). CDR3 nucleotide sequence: TGTGCCAGCTACGATGATAACAGGGGGCGCCTAAGTGGCTACACCTTC. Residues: CASYDDNRGRLSGYTF.

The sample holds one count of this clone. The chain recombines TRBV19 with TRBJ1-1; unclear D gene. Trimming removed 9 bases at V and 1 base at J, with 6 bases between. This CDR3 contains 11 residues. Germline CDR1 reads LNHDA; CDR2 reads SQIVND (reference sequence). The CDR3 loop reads CASHQNTEAFF. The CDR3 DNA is TGTGCCAGCCATCAGAACACTGAAGCTTTCTTT.

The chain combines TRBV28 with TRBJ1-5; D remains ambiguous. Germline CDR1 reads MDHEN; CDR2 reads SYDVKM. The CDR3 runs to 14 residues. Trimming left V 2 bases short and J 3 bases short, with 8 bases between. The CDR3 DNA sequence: TGTGCCAGCAGTTTAACGGGGAACAATCAGCCCCAGCATTTT. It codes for CASSLTGNNQPQHF.

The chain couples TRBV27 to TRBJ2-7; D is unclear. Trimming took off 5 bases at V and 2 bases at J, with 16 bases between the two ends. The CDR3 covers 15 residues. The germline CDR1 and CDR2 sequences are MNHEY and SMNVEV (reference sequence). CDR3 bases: TGTGCCAGCAGTCCATCGGGTTCACCTACCTACGAGCAGTACTTC. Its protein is CASSPSGSPTYEQYF.

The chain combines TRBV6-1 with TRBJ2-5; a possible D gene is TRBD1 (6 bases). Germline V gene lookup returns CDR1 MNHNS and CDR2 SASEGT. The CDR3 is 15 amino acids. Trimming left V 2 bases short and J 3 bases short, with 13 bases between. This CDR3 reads CASSEWGTNEETQYF. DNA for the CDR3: TGTGCCAGCAGTGAATGGGGGACAAATGAAGAGACCCAGTACTTC.

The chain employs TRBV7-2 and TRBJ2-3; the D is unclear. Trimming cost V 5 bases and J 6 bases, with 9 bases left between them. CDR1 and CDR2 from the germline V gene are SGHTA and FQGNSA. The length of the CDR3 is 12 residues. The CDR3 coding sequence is TGTGCCAGCAGCCAACGGTGGGATACGCAGTATTTT. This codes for CASSQRWDTQYF.

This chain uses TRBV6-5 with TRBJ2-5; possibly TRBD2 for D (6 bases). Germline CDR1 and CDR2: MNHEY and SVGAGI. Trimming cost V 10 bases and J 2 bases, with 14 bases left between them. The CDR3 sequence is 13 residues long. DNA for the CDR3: TGTGCCATTCATTCTAGCGTGCAAGAGACCCAGTACTTC. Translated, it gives CAIHSSVQETQYF.